This T cell receptor (beta chain) came from a study of shared clonotypes between healthy human individuals. Only in-frame clones appear in the TCRdb table, and some are missing; sequencing was by immunoSEQ multiplex PCR. Of 850,000 to 1,200,000 clones listed, 65% to 80% were seen once; the top ten hold 1.4%. This TCR derives from a man aged 18 to 29 in good health. Sequenced: memory CD4+ T cells sorted from blood. Sample subset: CD45RA-negative fraction.

The DNA of the CDR3 is TGCGCCAGCAGCCAACCTTCCGGGACAGTGATGGGCTACACCTTC. This codes for CASSQPSGTVMGYTF. The chain has TRBV4-1 and TRBJ1-2; the match to TRBD1 covers 7 bases. Trimming at V came to 2 bases and at J to 8 bases, leaving 11 bases not matched to a gene. Germline CDR1 reads MGHRA; CDR2 reads YSYEKL. The CDR3 is made up of 15 amino acids.